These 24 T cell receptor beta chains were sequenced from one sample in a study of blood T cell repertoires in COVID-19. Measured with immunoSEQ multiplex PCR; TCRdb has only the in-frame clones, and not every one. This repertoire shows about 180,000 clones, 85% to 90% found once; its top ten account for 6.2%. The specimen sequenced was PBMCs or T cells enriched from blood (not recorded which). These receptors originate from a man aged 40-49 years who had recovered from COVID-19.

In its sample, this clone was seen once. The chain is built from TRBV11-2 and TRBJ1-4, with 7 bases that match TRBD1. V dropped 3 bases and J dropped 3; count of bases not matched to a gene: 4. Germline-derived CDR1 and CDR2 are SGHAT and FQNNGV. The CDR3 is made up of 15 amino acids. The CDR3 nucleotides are TGTGCCAGCAGCTTGGGGACAGCTTCTAATGAAAAACTGTTTTTT. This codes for CASSLGTASNEKLFF.

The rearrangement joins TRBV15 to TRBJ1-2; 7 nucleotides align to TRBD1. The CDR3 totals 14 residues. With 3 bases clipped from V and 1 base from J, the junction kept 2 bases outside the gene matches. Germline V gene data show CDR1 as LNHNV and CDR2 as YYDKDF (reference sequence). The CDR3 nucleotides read TGTGCCACCAGCAGGGGACAGCTTAACTATGGCTACACCTTC. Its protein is CATSRGQLNYGYTF.

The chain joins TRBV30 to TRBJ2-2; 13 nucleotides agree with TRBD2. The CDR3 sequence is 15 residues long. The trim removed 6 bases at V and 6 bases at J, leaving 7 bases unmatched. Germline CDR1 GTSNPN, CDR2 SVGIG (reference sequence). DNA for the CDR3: TGTGCCTGTACTAGCGGGGGGGCGAATCCCGGGGAGCTGTTTTTT. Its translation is CACTSGGANPGELFF.

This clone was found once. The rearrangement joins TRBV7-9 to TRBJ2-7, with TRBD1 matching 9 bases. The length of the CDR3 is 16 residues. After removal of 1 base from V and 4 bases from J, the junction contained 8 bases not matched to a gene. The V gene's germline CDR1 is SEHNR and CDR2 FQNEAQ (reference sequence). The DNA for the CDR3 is TGTGCCAGCAGCTTAGAGCGAACAGGGGGCGCGTACGAGCAGTACTTC. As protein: CASSLERTGGAYEQYF.

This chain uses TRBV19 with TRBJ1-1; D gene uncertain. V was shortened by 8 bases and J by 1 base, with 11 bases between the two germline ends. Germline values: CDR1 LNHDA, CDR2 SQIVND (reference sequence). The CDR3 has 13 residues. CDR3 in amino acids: CASLLSPNTEAFF. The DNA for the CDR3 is TGTGCCAGTCTCTTGAGCCCGAACACTGAAGCTTTCTTT.

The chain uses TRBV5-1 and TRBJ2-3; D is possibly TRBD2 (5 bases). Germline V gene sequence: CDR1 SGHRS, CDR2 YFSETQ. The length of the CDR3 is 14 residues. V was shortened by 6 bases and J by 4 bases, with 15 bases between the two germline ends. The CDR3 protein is CASTHEGTSDTQYF. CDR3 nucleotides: TGCGCCAGCACCCATGAGGGAACCTCAGATACGCAGTATTTT.

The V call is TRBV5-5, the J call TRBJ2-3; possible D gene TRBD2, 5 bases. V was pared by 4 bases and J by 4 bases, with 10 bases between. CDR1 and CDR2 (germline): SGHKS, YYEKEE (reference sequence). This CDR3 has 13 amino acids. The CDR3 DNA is TGTGCCAGCAGCATCATACTAGCAGATACGCAGTATTTT. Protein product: CASSIILADTQYF.

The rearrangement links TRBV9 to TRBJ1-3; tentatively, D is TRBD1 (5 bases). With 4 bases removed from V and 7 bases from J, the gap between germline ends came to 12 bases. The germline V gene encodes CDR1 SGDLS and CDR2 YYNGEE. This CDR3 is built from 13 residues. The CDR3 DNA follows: TGTGCCAGCAGCTGGGGCGCGGAGAACACCATATATTTT. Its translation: CASSWGAENTIYF.

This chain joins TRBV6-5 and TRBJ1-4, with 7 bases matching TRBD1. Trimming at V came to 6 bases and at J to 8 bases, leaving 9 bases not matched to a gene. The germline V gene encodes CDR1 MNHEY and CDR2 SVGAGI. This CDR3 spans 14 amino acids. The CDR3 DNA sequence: TGTGCCAGCAGGATTAGACAGGGAGGCGAAAAACTGTTTTTT. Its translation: CASRIRQGGEKLFF.

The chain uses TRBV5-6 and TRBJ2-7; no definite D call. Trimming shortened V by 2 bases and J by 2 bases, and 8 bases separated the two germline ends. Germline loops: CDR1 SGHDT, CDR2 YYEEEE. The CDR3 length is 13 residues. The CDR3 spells CASSFSAPYEQYF. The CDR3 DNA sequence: TGTGCCAGCAGCTTTTCAGCGCCCTACGAGCAGTACTTC. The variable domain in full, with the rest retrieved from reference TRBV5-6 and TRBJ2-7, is DAGVTQSPTHLIKTRGQQVTLRCSPKSGHDTVSWYQQALGQGPQFIFQYYEEEERQRGNFPDRFSGHQFPNYSSELNVNALLLGDSALYLCASSFSAPYEQYFGPGTRLTVT.

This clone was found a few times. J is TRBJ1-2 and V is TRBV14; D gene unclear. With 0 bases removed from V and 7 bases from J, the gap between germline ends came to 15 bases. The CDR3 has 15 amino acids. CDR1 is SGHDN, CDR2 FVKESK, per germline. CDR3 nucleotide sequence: TGTGCCAGCAGCCAAGATCGTTCCGGTTCAAGTGGCTACACCTTC. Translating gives CASSQDRSGSSGYTF.

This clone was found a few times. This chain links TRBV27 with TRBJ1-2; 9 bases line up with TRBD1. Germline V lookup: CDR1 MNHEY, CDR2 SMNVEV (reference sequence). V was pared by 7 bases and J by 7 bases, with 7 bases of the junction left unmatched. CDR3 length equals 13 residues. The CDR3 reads CASMRTGEGGYTF. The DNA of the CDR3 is TGTGCCAGCATGAGGACAGGGGAAGGTGGCTACACCTTC.

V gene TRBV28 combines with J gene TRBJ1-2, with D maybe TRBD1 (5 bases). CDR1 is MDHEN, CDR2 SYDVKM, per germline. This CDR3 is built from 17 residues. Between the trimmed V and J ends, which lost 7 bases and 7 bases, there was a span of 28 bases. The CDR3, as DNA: TGTGCCAGCAATCCGGTACGGGGACTAATACTCCTCGGTGGCTACACCTTC. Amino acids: CASNPVRGLILLGGYTF.

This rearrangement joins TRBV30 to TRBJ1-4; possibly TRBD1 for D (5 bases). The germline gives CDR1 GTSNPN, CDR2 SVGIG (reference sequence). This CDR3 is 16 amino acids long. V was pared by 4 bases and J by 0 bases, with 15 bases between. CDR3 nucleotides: TGTGCCTGGACCACATGGGGGGGGGCAACTAATGAAAAACTGTTTTTT. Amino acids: CAWTTWGGATNEKLFF.

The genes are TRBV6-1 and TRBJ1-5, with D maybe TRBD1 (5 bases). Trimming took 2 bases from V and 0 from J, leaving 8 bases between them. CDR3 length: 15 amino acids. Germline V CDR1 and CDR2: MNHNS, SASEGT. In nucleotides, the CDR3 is TGTGCCAGCAGTGAATGGGGGGATAGCAATCAGCCCCAGCATTTT. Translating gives CASSEWGDSNQPQHF.

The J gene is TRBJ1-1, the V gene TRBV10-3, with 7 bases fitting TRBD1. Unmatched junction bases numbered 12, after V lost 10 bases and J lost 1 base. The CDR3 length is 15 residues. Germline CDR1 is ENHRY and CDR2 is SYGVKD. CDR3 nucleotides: TGTGCCACCCTTCCCCAGACAGGGACGAACACTGAAGCTTTCTTT. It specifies CATLPQTGTNTEAFF.

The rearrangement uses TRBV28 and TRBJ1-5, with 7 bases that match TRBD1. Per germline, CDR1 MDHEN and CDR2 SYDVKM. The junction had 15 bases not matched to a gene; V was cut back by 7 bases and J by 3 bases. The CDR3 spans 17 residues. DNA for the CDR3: TGTGCCAGCATCGCTTTAGGACAGGAAAACTTCAATCAGCCCCAGCATTTT. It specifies CASIALGQENFNQPQHF.

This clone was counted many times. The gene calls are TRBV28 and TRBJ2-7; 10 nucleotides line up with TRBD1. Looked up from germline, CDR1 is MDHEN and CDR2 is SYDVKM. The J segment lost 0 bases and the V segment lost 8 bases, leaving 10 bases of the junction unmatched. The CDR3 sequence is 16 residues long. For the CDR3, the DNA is TGTGCCAGCGCTCGCCCGGGACAGGGGAGCTCCTACGAGCAGTACTTC. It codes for CASARPGQGSSYEQYF. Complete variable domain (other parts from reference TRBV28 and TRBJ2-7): DVKVTQSSRYLVKRTGEKVFLECVQDMDHENMFWYRQDPGLGLRLIYFSYDVKMKEKGDIPEGYSVSREKKERFSLILESASTNQTSMYLCASARPGQGSSYEQYFGPGTRLTVT.

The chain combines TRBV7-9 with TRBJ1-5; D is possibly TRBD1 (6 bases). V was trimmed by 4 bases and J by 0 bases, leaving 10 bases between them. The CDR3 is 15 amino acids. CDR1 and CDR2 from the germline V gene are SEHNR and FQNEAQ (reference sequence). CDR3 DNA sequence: TGTGCCAGCAGCTCCGGGGGGGCTAGCAATCAGCCCCAGCATTTT. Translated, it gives CASSSGGASNQPQHF.

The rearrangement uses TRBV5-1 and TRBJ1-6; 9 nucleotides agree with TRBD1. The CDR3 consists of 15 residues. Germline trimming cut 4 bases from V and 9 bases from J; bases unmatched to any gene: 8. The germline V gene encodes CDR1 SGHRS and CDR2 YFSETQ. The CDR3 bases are TGCGCCAGCAGCGCTGGACAGGGGTCAGGTTCACCCCTCCACTTT. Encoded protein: CASSAGQGSGSPLHF.

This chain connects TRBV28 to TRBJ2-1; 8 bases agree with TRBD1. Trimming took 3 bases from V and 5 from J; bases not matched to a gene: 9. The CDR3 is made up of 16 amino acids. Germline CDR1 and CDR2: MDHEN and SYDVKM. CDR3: CASSFRDRRKDNEQFF. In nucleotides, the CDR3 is TGTGCCAGCAGTTTCAGGGACAGGCGTAAAGACAATGAGCAGTTCTTC.

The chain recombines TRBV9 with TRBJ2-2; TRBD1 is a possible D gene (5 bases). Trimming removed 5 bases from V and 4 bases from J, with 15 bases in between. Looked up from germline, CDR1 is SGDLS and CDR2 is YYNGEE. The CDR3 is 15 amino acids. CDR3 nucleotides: TGTGCCAGCAGAACGGACACCTCTTTCACCGGGGAGCTGTTTTTT. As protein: CASRTDTSFTGELFF.

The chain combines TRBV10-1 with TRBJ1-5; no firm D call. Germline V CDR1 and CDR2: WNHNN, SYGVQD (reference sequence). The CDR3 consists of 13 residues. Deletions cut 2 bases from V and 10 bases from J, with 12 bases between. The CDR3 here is CASSEGLENPQHF. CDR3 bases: TGCGCCAGCAGTGAGGGTCTAGAAAATCCCCAGCATTTT.

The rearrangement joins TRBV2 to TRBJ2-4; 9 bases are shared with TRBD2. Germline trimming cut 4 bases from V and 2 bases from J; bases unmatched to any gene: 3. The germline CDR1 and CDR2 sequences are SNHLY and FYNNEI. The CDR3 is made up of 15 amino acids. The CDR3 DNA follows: TGTGCCAGCAGTGCCCTAGCGGGATCCAAAAACATTCAGTACTTC. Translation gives CASSALAGSKNIQYF.